The clone carrying this T cell receptor beta chain has a count of ten or more. The antigen remains unidentified. V lost 2 bases, J lost 2 bases, and 3 bases stayed unmatched. Germline values: CDR1 SGHVS, CDR2 FQNEAQ. This CDR3 region has 15 residues. The sample originates from a study of regulatory T cells in long-lasting Graves disease. Findings and caveats of the study: Among samples with persistent disease, TRBV28, TRBJ1-2 and TRBJ2-5 were favored. The study found persistent patients shared more public clonotypes (approximately 2,700) than new patients (about 890).

This sample's time point: newly diagnosed GD, antithyroid drugs for less than 3 months. Extracted PBMC RNA gave rise to the TCR library. According to the study, TCR beta libraries were built with iRepertoire HTBI primers and CDR3-region Arm-PCR. TCRdb re-derived calls from the multiplex PCR reads in MiXCR, one entry per CDR3 protein. The sample lists roughly 360,000 distinct CDR3 sequences; about 12% were seen once. These data also featured in a second study, about T cells in Graves' hyperthyroidism and ophthalmopathy. From that paper: The study based diagnoses on clinical symptoms, serum thyroxine and TRAb, thyroid ultrasound and orbital computed tomography. Most thyroid clonotypes that were expanded above 0.001 also turned up in blood.

The sequencing here drew on peripheral blood mononuclear cells (PBMCs), taken at new diagnosis, from a patient treated with antithyroid drugs. The J gene is TRBJ2-5, the V gene TRBV7-8, with TRBD2 identical over 9 bases. The receptor comes from a woman under 30 with Graves disease. The CDR3 DNA follows: TGTGCCAGCAGCTTACGTCTAGCGGGACAAGAGACCCAGTACTTC. Amino acids: CASSLRLAGQETQYF.